These T cell receptor beta chains were read from a single sample in a study of cytomegalovirus exposure and HLA in healthy donors. Some clones are missing from TCRdb's copy, which holds only in-frame ones; the method was immunoSEQ multiplex PCR. The sample lists about 150,000 clones; 60% to 85% were seen once. Sequenced material: PBMCs. Receptors were obtained from a man in his forties in good health and CMV-seropositive. Each CDR3 is given with its conserved first and last residue.

>TRBV11-2
CASSPLSSGRVGTQYF
>TRBV5-1
CASSLGQDAYEQYF
>TRBV28
CASSSKETQYF
>TRBV5-1
CASSLVPGANQPQHF
>TRBV14
CASSLDTTNEKLFF
>TRBV7-9
CASSGGRLAGTDTQYF
>TRBV11-1
CASSLGGQTLETQYF
>TRBV7-2
CASSLVGGTTVSYEQYF
>TRBV6-1
CASSPTELGWETQYF
>TRBV15
CATSRDLNTDTQYF
>TRBV10-3
CAISESPGLAGVYNEQFF
>TRBV4-3
CASSPMGRIPQETQYF
>TRBV28
CASSLGQGNQPQHF
>TRBV28
CASSPPLAGSYNEQFF
>TRBV7-9
CASSLAPGLAGYEQYF
>TRBV5-8
CASSYPGQGITYEQYF
>TRBV7-6
CASSLGVSGRSNTGELFF
>TRBV5-3
CARSPTSGPYEQFF
>TRBV5-6
CASSRLQGNTEAFF
>TRBV5-4
CASSYSTGSSYEQYF
>TRBV2
CASSTGTPGTQYF
>TRBV5-6
CASSLGQGRNIQYF
>TRBV19
CASSRVNQGYSYEQYF
>TRBV19
CASSPTSNTGELFF
>TRBV28
CASSVPSGLTTDTQYF
>TRBV15
CATSRDSPQRDGELFF
>TRBV11-2
CASSLDYAEADTQYF
>TRBV14
CASSWDRGTSEQYF
>TRBV7-2
CASSLGLVQYF
>TRBV10-3
CAIKAGSSGANVLTF
>TRBV9
CASSGPGLEAYEQYF
>TRBV9
CASSVRPAGDEQYF
>TRBV7-2
CASSLVLTGELFF
>TRBV6-9
CASTRAGEGYEQYF
>TRBV5-6
CASSSVEEQYF
>TRBV2
CASSEQGAHGTEKLFF
>TRBV14
CASSQGFWASGANVLTF
>TRBV13
CASSSTTGSNEKLFF
>TRBV9
CASSARLAGNTGELFF
>TRBV11-2
CASSPGPGLAQNEQYF
>TRBV12-5
CASGLSRTGGLGTDTQYF
>TRBV11-2
CASSGGSGGTQYF
>TRBV6-5
CAREGQGENIQYF
>TRBV12-1
CASSFLPAGNSFYGYTF
>TRBV25-1
CASRGTGEATIGYTF
>TRBV10-3
CAISRTSGRETQYF
>TRBV11-1
CASSLRREGDIYNEQFF
>TRBV5-5
CASSLGGGPSTYEQYF
>TRBV29-1
CSLDGSNEKLFF
>TRBV13
CASSQGLAGDQLPTGELFF
>TRBV11-3
CASSLGTGNYEQYF
>TRBV2
CASRVGGQPQHF
>TRBV19
CASSITGTVHYEQYF